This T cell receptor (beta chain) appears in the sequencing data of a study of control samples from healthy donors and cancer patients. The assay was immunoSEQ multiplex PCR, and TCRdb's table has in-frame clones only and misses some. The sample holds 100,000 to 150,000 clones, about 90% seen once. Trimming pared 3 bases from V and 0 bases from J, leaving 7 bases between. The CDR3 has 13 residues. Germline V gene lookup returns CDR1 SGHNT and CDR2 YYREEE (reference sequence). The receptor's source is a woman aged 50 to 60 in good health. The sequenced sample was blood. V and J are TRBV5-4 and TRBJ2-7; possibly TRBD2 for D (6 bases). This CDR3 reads CASSWRGSYEQYF. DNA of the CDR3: TGTGCCAGCAGCTGGCGGGGCTCCTACGAGCAGTACTTC. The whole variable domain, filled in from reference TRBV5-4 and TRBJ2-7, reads ETGVTQSPTHLIKTRGQQVTLRCSSQSGHNTVSWYQQALGQGPQFIFQYYREEENGRGNFPPRFSGLQFPNYSSELNVNALELDDSALYLCASSWRGSYEQYFGPGTRLTVT.